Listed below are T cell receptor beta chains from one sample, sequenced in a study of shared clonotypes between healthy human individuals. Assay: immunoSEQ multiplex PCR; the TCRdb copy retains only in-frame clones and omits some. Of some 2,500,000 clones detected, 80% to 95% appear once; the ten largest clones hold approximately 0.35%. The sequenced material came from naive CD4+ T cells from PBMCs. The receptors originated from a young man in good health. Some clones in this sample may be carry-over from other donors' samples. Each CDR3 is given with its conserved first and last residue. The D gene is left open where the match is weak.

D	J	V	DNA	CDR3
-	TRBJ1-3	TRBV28	TGTGCCAGCAGTTTACGACCGCGAAACACCATATATTTT	CASSLRPRNTIYF
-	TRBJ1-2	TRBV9	TGTGCCAGCAGCGTAGGATCTGCACAGCTTTCTGGCTACACCTTC	CASSVGSAQLSGYTF
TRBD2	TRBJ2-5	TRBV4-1	TGCGCCAGCAGCCAAGAAGGCTGGGAGGGGGAGACCCAGTACTTC	CASSQEGWEGETQYF
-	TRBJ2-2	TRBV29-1	TGCAGCGTAGCGGGACAGACCGGGGAGCTGTTTTTT	CSVAGQTGELFF
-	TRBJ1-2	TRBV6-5	TGTGCCAGCAGTCGGTCGGGACCGATCTATGGCTACACCTTC	CASSRSGPIYGYTF
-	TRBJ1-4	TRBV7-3	TGTGCCAGCAGCTCCCGACCGGGGGAAAAACTGTTTTTT	CASSSRPGEKLFF
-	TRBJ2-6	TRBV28	TGTGCCAGCAGTTTGTGGCTAGCTGGGGCCAACGTCCTGACTTTC	CASSLWLAGANVLTF
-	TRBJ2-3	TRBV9	TGTGCCAGCAGCGTATCTGTAGGGGCAATGGTAGATACGCAGTATTTT	CASSVSVGAMVDTQYF
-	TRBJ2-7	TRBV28	TGTGCCAGCCGGGACACCATTTCCTACGAGCAGTACTTC	CASRDTISYEQYF
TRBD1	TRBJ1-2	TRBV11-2	TGTGCCAGCAGCCCCGCCGGGACAGGGGCTTTCGGCGGCTACACCTTC	CASSPAGTGAFGGYTF